This T cell receptor beta chain was profiled in a study of cytomegalovirus exposure and HLA in healthy donors. Broader study findings: Earlier findings revealed that most TCR beta V segments proved productive either about 90% or about 30% of the time. It was reported in a later analysis that an Asian-associated ancestry cluster showed fewer N-insertions than the approximately 670-donor mean.

Participants comprised healthy donors of bone marrow. The CDR3 runs to 15 residues. The germline V gene encodes CDR1 MGHDK and CDR2 SYGVNS. V lost 6 bases, J lost 6 bases, and 21 bases lay in between. This clone was seen a few times. Its antigen remains unknown. 13 Jbeta primers and 60 Vbeta primers were used for the PCR. Measured with immunoSEQ multiplex PCR; TCRdb has only the in-frame clones, and not every one. The sample records 150,000 to 200,000 clones, roughly 79% being singletons. Sequencing was performed on PBMCs. The rearrangement uses TRBV25-1 and TRBJ2-7, with D possibly being TRBD1 (5 bases). This clonotype originated in a man aged 18 to 30 in good health and CMV-seropositive. CDR3 amino acids: CASSPRQLLTGEQYF. CDR3 sequence (DNA): TGTGCCAGCAGCCCCAGACAGCTCCTGACGGGCGAGCAGTACTTC.